This TCR beta chain was observed in a study of CXCR3-negative and CXCR3-positive naive CD8 T cells. Study context: TRB reads totalled about 140 million, about 1.5 +/- 0.3 million per library.

Turning to this clonotype: Its specificity is not known.

TRB cDNA was prepared as libraries by UMI-labeled 5' RACE. TCRdb reprocessed the 5' RACE reads and stores each CDR3 protein as one record, lacking DNA. Recorded here are 50,000 to 75,000 distinct CDR3 sequences; the top ten clones represent about 0.42%. A CD45RO-CCR7+CD27+CD95- profile was what naive CD8+ T cells displayed. Broader study findings: Similar TRBV-TRBJ usage characterized naive CXCR3-negative and CXCR3-positive cells; memory cells differed. Both of the naive subsets showed about the same high diversity, but memory CD8+ cells had much less.

This TCR came from a human donor in good health. Some clones in this sample may be carry-over from other donors' samples. The source material was naive CXCR3- CD8+ T cells from blood. Subset here: CD45RO-CCR7+CD27+CD95- naive CD8+ T cells lacking CXCR3 (TNR3-).

The CDR3 sequence is CASRPQSGAPTDTQYF. The genes are TRBV7-2 and TRBJ2-3; TCRdb calls TRBD1, which cannot be checked without DNA. CDR1 is SGHTA and CDR2 is FQGNSA in the germline V gene. This CDR3 region has 16 residues.